The TCR beta chain under discussion was sequenced for a study of STAT3 mutations in large granular lymphocyte leukemia. General study findings and limits: In some patients, a small highly pathogenic clone possibly went undetected. Every T-LGLL patient had at least one immunodominant TCRbeta clonotype.

V was trimmed by 0 bases and J by 0 bases, leaving 20 bases between them. The CDR3 spans 19 residues. Looked up from germline, CDR1 is SGHNT and CDR2 is YYREEE (reference sequence). Some clones are missing from TCRdb's copy, which holds only in-frame ones; the method was immunoSEQ multiplex PCR. The sample comprises about 15,000 clones, about nine tenths of which are singletons, and 33% rests with the top ten. Comments on this clone: Its antigen is still unknown.

The chain employs TRBV5-4 and TRBJ2-3, with D possibly being TRBD1 (6 bases). Input material: peripheral blood mononuclear cells. This TCR was sampled from a man aged 35 to 55 with T-cell large granular lymphocyte leukemia. Some clones in this sample may be carry-over from other donors' samples. The CDR3 here is CASSLGKPGTRLSTDTQYF. For the CDR3, the DNA is TGTGCCAGCAGCTTGGGCAAACCGGGGACAAGGCTTAGCACAGATACGCAGTATTTT. The full variable domain, completed using reference TRBV5-4 and TRBJ2-3, is ETGVTQSPTHLIKTRGQQVTLRCSSQSGHNTVSWYQQALGQGPQFIFQYYREEENGRGNFPPRFSGLQFPNYSSELNVNALELDDSALYLCASSLGKPGTRLSTDTQYFGPGTRLTVL.